This T cell receptor beta chain stems from a study of T cell responses to AZD1222 COVID-19 vaccine. Background on the study: Analyses pooled second doses at about 4 or about 12 weeks.

The repertoire was sequenced with immunoSEQ multiplex PCR; TCRdb's copy has only in-frame clones and lacks some. The data show about 150,000 clones, with roughly 90% seen just once and about 1.5% held by the top ten. Germline lookup yields CDR1 SQVTM and CDR2 ANQGSEA. V was shortened by 4 bases and J by 4 bases, with 10 bases between the two germline ends. The CDR3 has 12 residues. This TCR was recovered from an adult in good health. This chain uses TRBV29-1 with TRBJ1-2, with D maybe TRBD1 (5 bases). Sequenced here: peripheral blood, sampled on day 0 of AZD1222 vaccination. As DNA, the CDR3 is TGCAGCGTTGCGGGGGAGGGCTATGGCTACACCTTC. Translation gives CSVAGEGYGYTF.